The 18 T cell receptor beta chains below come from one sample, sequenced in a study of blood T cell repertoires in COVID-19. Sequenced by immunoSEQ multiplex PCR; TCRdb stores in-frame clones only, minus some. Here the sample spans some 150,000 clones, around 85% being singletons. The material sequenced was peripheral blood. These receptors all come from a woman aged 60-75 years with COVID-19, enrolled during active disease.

This chain's CDR3 is CAISESAYGYTF. In DNA form, the CDR3 reads TGTGCCATCAGTGAGTCAGCTTATGGCTACACCTTC. The chain couples TRBV10-3 to TRBJ1-2; the D is unclear. This CDR3 is 12 amino acids long. Trimming cost V 0 bases and J 5 bases, with 4 bases left between them. Looked up from germline, CDR1 is ENHRY and CDR2 is SYGVKD.

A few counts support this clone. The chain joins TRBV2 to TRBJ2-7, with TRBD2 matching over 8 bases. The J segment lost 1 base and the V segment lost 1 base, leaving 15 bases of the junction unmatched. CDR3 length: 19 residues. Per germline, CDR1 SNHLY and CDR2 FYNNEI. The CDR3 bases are TGTGCCAGCAGTGAAGTAGGTGTACTAGCGGCGAAACGGTCCTACGAGCAGTACTTC. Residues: CASSEVGVLAAKRSYEQYF.

The CDR3 nucleotides are TGTGCCAGCAGCATAGGGGGCACCGGGGAGCTGTTTTTT. This codes for CASSIGGTGELFF. This chain connects TRBV6-5 to TRBJ2-2; possibly TRBD1 for D (6 bases). V was trimmed by 6 bases and J by 4 bases, leaving 9 bases between them. This CDR3 is built from 13 residues. Germline V gene sequence: CDR1 MNHEY, CDR2 SVGAGI.

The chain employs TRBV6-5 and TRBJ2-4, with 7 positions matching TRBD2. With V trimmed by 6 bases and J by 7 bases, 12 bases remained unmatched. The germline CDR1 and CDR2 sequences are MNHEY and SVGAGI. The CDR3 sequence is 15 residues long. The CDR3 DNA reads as TGTGCCAGCAGCCGGACGCTGGCGGGAGTGAACATTCAGTACTTC. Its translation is CASSRTLAGVNIQYF.

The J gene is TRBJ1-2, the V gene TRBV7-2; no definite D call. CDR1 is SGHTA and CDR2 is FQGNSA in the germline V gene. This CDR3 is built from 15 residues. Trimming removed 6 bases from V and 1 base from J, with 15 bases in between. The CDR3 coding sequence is TGTGCCAGCAGTTCGTCAGGTTCCCTTAACTATGGCTACACCTTC. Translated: CASSSSGSLNYGYTF.

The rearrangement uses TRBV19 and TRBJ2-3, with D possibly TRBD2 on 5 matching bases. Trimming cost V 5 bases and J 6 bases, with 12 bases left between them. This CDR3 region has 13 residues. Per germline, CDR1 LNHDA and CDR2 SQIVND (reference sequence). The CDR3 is CASSSLLVDTQYF. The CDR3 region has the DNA TGTGCCAGTAGTTCCCTACTAGTGGATACGCAGTATTTT.

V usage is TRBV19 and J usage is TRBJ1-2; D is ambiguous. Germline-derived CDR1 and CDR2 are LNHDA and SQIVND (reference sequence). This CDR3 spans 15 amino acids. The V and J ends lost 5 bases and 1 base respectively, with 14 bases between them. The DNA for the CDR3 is TGTGCCAGTAGTTGGCCGGAGGGCTATAACTATGGCTACACCTTC. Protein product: CASSWPEGYNYGYTF.

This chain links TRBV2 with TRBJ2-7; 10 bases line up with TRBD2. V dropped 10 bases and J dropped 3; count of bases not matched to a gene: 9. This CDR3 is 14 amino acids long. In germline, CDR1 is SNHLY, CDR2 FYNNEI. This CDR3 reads CAIGTSDWGYEQYF. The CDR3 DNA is TGTGCCATAGGGACTAGCGATTGGGGCTACGAGCAGTACTTC.

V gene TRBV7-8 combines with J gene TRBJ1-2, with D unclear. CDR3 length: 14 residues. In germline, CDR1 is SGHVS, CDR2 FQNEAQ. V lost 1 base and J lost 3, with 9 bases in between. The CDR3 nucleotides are TGTGCCAGCAGCTTAGTGAGGCCGGACTATGGCTACACCTTC. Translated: CASSLVRPDYGYTF.

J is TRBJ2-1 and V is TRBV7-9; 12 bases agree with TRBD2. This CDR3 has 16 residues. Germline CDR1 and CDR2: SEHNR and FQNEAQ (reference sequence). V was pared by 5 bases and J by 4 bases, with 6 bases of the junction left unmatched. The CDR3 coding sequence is TGTGCCAGCAGCCGGTCTGGACTAGCGGGGTACAATGAGCAGTTCTTC. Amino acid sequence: CASSRSGLAGYNEQFF.

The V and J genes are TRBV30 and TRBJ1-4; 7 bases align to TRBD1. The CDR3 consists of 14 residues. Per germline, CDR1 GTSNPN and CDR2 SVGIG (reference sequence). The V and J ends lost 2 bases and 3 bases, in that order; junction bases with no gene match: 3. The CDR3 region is CAWSWGQSNEKLFF. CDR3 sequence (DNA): TGTGCCTGGAGTTGGGGACAGTCTAATGAAAAACTGTTTTTT.

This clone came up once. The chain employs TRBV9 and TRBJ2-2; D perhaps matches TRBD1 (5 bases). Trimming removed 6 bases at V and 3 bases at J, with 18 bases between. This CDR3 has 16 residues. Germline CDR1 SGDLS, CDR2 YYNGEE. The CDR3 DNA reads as TGTGCCAGCACCTCTGCGAGTAGCAGGGACACCGGGGAGCTGTTTTTT. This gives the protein CASTSASSRDTGELFF.

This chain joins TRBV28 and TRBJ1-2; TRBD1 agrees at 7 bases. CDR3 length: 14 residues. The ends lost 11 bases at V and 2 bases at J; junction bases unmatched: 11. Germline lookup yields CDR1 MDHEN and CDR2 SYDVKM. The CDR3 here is CASGRDRGNYGYTF. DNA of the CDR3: TGTGCCTCAGGTCGGGACAGAGGAAACTATGGCTACACCTTC.

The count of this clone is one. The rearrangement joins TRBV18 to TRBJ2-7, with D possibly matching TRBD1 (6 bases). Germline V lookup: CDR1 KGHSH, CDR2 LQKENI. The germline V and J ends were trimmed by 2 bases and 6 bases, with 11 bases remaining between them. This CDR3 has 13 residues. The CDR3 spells CASSPKTGAEQYF. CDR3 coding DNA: TGTGCCAGCTCACCAAAGACAGGAGCCGAGCAGTACTTC.

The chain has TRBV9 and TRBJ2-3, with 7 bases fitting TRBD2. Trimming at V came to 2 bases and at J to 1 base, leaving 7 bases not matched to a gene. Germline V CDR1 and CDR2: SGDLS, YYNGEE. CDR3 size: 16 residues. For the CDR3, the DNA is TGTGCCAGCAGCGTCTTTCCAGCGGGACGCACAGATACGCAGTATTTT. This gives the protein CASSVFPAGRTDTQYF.

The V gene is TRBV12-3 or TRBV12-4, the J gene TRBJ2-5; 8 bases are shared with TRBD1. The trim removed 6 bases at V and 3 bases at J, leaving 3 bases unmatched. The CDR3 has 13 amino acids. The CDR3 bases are TGTGCCAGCAGGAAGACAGGGGAAGAGACCCAGTACTTC. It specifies CASRKTGEETQYF.

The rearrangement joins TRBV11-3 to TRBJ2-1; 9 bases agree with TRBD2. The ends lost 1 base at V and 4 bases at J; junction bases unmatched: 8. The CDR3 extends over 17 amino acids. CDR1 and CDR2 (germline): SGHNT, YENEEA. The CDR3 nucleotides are TGTGCCAGCAGCTTAGGAATCGCGGGAGGGGGGTACAATGAGCAGTTCTTC. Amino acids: CASSLGIAGGGYNEQFF. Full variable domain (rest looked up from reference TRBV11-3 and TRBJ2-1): EAGVVQSPRYKIIEKKQPVAFWCNPISGHNTLYWYLQNLGQGPELLIRYENEEAVDDSQLPKDRFSAERLKGVDSTLKIQPAELGDSAVYLCASSLGIAGGGYNEQFFGPGTRLTVL.

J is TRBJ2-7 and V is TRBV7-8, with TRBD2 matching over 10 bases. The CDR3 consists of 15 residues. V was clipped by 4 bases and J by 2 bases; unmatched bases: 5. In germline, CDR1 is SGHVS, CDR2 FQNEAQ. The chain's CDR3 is CASSSVLAGTYEQYF. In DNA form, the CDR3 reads TGTGCCAGCAGCTCAGTACTAGCGGGAACCTACGAGCAGTACTTC.